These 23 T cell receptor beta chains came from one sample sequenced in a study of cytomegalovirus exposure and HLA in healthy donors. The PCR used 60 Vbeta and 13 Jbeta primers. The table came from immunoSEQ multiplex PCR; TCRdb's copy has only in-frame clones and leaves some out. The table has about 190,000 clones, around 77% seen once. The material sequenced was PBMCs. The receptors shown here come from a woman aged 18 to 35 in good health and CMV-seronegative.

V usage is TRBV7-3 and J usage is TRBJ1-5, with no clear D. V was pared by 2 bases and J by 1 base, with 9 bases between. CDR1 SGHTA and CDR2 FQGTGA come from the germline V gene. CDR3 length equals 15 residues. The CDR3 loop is CASSLEEGSNQPQHF. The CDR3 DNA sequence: TGTGCCAGCAGCTTAGAGGAGGGAAGCAATCAGCCCCAGCATTTT.

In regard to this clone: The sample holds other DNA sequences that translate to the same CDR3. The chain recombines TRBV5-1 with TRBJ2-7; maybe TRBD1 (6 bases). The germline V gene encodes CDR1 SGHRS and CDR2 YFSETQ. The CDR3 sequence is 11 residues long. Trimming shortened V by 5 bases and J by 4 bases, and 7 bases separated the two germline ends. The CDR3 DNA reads TGCGCCAGCAGTACAGGGTACGAGCAGTACTTC. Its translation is CASSTGYEQYF.

In nucleotides, the CDR3 is TGCAGCGTTGAAGAGACAGGGAACTATGGCTACACCTTC. Translation: CSVEETGNYGYTF. V gene TRBV29-1 combines with J gene TRBJ1-2, with TRBD1 matching over 7 bases. The CDR3 runs to 13 residues. The ends lost 0 bases at V and 2 bases at J; junction bases unmatched: 0. Germline V gives CDR1 SQVTM, CDR2 ANQGSEA.

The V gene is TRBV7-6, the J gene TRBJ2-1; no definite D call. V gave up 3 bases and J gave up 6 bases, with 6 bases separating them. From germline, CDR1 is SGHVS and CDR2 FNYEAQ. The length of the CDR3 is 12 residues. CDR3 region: CASSFPCNEQFF. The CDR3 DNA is TGTGCCAGCAGCTTCCCGTGCAATGAGCAGTTCTTC.

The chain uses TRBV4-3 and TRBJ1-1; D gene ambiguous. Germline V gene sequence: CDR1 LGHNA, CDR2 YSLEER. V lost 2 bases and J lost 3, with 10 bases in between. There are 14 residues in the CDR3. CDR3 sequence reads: CASSQSSVDTEAFF. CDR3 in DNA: TGCGCCAGCAGCCAATCATCGGTGGACACTGAAGCTTTCTTT.

The CDR3 sequence is CASSVGQGPGLREQYF. The CDR3 DNA reads as TGTGCCAGCAGCGTAGGACAGGGTCCGGGATTACGGGAGCAGTACTTC. The V gene is TRBV9, the J gene TRBJ2-7, with 7 nucleotides matching TRBD1. The CDR3 consists of 16 residues. V shed 0 bases and J 7 bases; nucleotides not matched to a gene: 13. Germline CDR1 and CDR2: SGDLS and YYNGEE.

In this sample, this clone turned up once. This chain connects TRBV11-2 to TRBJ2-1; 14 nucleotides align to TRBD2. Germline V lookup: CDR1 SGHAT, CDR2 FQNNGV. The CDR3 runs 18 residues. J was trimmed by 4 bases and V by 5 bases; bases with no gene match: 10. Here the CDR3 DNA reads TGTGCCAGCAGCCCACGACCGGGACTAGCGGGAGAGTACAATGAGCAGTTCTTC. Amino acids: CASSPRPGLAGEYNEQFF. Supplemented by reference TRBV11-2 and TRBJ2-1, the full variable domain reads EAGVAQSPRYKIIEKRQSVAFWCNPISGHATLYWYQQILGQGPKLLIQFQNNGVVDDSQLPKDRFSAERLKGVDSTLKIQPAKLEDSAVYLCASSPRPGLAGEYNEQFFGPGTRLTVL.

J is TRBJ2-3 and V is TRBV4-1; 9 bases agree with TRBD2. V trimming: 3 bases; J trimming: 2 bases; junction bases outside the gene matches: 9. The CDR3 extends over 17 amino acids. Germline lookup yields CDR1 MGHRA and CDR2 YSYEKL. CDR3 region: CASSQSRLAENTDTQYF. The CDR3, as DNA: TGCGCCAGCAGCCAGTCTCGACTAGCGGAAAACACAGATACGCAGTATTTT.

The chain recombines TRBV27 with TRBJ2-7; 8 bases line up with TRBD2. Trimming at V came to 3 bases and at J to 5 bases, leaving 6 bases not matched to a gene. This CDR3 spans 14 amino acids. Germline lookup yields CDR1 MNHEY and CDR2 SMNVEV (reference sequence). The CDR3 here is CASSFGTSSHEQYF. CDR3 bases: TGTGCCAGCAGTTTCGGGACTAGTTCCCACGAGCAGTACTTC.

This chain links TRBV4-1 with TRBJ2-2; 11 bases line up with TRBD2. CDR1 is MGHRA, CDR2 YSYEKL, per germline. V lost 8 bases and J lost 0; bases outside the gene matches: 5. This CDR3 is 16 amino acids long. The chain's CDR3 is CASGASGGSNTGELFF. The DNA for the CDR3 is TGCGCCAGCGGGGCTAGCGGGGGGTCGAACACCGGGGAGCTGTTTTTT.

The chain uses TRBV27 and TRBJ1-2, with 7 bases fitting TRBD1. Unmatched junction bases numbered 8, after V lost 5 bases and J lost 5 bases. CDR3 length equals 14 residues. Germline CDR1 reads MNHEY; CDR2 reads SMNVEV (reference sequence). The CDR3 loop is CASSRTGGLYGYTF. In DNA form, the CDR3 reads TGTGCCAGCAGTCGGACAGGAGGTTTATATGGCTACACCTTC.

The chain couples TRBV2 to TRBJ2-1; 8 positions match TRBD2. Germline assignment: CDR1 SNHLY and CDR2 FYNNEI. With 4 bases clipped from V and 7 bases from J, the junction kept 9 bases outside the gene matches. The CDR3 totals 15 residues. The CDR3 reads CASSVYGGRSNEQFF. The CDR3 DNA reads TGTGCCAGCAGTGTATACGGCGGGAGGTCGAATGAGCAGTTCTTC.

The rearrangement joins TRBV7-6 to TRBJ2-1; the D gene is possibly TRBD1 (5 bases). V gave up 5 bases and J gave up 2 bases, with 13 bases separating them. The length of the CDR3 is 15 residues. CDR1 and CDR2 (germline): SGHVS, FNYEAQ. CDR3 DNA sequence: TGTGCCAGCAGCGTGGGGCAGGGCCCCTACAATGAGCAGTTCTTC. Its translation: CASSVGQGPYNEQFF.

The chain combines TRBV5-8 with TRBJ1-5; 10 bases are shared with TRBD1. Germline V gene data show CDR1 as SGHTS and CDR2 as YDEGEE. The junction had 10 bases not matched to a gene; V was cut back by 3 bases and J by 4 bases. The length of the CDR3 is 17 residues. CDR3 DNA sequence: TGTGCCAGCAGCTCTGGGACAGGGGCGCTTAGTAATCAGCCCCAGCATTTT. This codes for CASSSGTGALSNQPQHF.

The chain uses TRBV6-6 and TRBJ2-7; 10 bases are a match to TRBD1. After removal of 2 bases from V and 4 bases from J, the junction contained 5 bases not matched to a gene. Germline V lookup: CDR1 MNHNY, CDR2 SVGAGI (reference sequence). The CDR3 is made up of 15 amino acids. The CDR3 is CASSYDGQGGYEQYF. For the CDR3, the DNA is TGTGCCAGCAGTTACGATGGACAGGGGGGATACGAGCAGTACTTC.

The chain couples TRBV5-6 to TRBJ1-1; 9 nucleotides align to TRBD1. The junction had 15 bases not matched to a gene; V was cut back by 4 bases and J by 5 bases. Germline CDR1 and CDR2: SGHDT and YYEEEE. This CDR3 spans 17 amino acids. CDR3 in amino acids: CASSPIRQGDSVTEAFF. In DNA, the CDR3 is TGTGCCAGCAGCCCCATACGACAGGGGGATTCGGTGACTGAAGCTTTCTTT.

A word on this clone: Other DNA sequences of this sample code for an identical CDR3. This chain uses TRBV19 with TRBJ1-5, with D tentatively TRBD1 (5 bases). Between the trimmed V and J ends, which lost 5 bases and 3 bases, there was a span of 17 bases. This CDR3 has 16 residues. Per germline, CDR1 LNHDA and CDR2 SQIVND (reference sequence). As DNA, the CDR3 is TGTGCCAGTAGTGCTCCCCCCGGGACTGACAATCAGCCCCAGCATTTT. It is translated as CASSAPPGTDNQPQHF.

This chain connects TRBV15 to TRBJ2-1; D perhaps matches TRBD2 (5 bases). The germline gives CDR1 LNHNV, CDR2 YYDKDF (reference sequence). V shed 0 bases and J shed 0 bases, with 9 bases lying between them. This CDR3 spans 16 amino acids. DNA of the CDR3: TGTGCCACCAGCAGAGATGGTGGGAGCTCCTACAATGAGCAGTTCTTC. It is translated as CATSRDGGSSYNEQFF.

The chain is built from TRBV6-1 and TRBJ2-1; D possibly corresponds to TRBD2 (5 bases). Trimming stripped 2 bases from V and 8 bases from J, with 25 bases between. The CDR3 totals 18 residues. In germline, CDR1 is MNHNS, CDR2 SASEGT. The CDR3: CASSEPGYHAVLRDEQFF. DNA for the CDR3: TGTGCCAGCAGTGAACCGGGGTACCACGCGGTCCTTAGGGATGAGCAGTTCTTC.

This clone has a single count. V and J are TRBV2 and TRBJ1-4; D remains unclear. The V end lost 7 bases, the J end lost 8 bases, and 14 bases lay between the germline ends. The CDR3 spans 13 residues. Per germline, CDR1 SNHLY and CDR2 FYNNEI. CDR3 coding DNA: TGTGCCAGCACGCGGATTGGAGGGGAAAAACTGTTTTTT. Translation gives CASTRIGGEKLFF.

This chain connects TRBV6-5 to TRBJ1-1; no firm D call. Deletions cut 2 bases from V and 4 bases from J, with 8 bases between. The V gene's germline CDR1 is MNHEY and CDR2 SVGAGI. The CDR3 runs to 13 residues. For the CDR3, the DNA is TGTGCCAGCAGTTACGAATCGGTCACTGAAGCTTTCTTT. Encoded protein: CASSYESVTEAFF.

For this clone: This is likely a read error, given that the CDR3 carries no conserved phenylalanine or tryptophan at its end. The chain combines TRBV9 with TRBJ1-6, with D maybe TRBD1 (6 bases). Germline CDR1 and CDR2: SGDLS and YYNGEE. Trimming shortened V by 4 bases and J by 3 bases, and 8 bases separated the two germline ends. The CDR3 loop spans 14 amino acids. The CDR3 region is CASSRGGYNSPLHS. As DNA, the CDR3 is TGTGCCAGCAGCAGGGGGGGCTATAATTCACCCCTCCACTCT.

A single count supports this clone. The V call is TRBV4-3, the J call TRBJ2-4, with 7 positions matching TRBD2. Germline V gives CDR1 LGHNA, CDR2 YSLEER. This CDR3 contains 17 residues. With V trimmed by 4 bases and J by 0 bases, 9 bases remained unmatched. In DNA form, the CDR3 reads TGCGCCAGCAGCCGCGCTGGGGGGGATCTAGCCAAAAACATTCAGTACTTC. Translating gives CASSRAGGDLAKNIQYF.